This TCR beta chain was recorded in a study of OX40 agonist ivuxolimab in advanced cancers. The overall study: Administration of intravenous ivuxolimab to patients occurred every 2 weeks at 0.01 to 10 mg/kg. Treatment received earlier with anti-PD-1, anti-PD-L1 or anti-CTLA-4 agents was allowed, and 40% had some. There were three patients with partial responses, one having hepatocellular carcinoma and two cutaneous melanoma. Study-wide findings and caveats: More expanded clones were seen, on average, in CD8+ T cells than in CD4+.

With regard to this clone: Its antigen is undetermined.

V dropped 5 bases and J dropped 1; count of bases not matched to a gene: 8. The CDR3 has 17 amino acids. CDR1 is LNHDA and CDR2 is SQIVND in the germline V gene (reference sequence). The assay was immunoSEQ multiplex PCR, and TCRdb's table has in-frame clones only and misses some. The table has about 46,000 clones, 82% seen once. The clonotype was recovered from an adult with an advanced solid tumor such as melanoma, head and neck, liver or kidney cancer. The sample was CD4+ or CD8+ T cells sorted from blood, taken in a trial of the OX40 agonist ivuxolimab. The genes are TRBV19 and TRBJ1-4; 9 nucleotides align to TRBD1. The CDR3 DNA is TGTGCCAGTAGTGGGGGATACAGGGGGCAAACTAATGAAAAACTGTTTTTT. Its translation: CASSGGYRGQTNEKLFF. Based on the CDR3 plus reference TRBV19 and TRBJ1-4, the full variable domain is DGGITQSPKYLFRKEGQNVTLSCEQNLNHDAMYWYRQDPGQGLRLIYYSQIVNDFQKGDIAEGYSVSREKKESFPLTVTSAQKNPTAFYLCASSGGYRGQTNEKLFFGSGTQLSVL.